The sequence of this T cell receptor (beta chain) was determined in a study of T cell changes during pregnancy in multiple sclerosis (dated by TCRdb to between 2017 and 2020). Context from the whole study: The study looked at changes in the T cell repertoire across pregnancy in women with multiple sclerosis.

The germline V gene encodes CDR1 MGHDK and CDR2 SYGVNS. V and J are truncated by 4 bases and 5 bases respectively, leaving an intervening sequence of 11 bases. From its cysteine to its phenylalanine, the CDR3 spans 13 amino acids. Just CDR3 DNA is preserved here, 39 bases in frame from base 1. Libraries came from the immunoSEQ multiplex PCR assay. This immuneACCESS table, as held by TCRdb, lists in-frame sequences with V and J called but not all clones. Of the missing ones, under half trace to an unresolved V gene in checked studies; the others have no known cause. The table for this sample lists just under 95,000 clones; 85% to 95% of them were counted only once. Roughly 2.7% of the sample belongs to the ten largest clones. About this clone itself: Its binding antigen is unknown. The sample holds no much larger clone one base away, and base qualities are not on file.

Here the chain combines TRBV25-1 and TRBJ2-5, with TRBD1 perhaps the D gene, on 6 matching bases. Sample: peripheral blood, taken in the first trimester of pregnancy. This TCR derives from a female donor with multiple sclerosis, enrolled in a pregnancy study. The nucleotides are TGTGCCAGCAGTGCTAACAGGGCCGAGACCCAGTACTTC. This yields the protein CASSANRAETQYF.